These T cell receptor beta chains were read from a single sample in a study of T cell therapy after organ transplantation. Assay used: immunoSEQ multiplex PCR; TCRdb lists only in-frame clones, some missing. The sample has some 2,000 clones, 70% seen once. These receptors have no known antigen. The input for sequencing was CD8+ T cells from blood, taken before autologous CMV-specific T cell therapy. The source is a human patient who had received a solid organ transplant and had CMV disease. The conserved cysteine and the conserved F or W are not part of the CDR3 here. The order of the fields is V gene, CDR3 length, J gene, CDR3 protein.

>TRBV9|11|TRBJ1-2
ASSVPGGYGYT
>TRBV27|13|TRBJ1-5
ASSPGTGGNQPQH
>TRBV25-1|12|TRBJ2-2
ASSRLENTGELF
>TRBV27|14|TRBJ2-1
ASSLLGTSDHNEQF
>TRBV25-1|14|TRBJ2-2
ASSEYGDSNTGELF
>TRBV15|12|TRBJ2-2
ATSSHIDTGELF
>TRBV2|14|TRBJ1-5
ASREPGQGNNQPQH
>TRBV4-1|12|TRBJ2-3
ASSPPSKTDTQY
>TRBV27|14|TRBJ2-1
ASSFRLAASYNEQF
>TRBV28|12|TRBJ2-3
ASSLDTRGDTQY
>TRBV4-1|13|TRBJ2-7
ASSPKLAATYEQY
>TRBV6-5|12|TRBJ2-5
ASSYSIAEETQY
>TRBV6-6|10|TRBJ2-3
ASSLAGDTQY
>TRBV4-3|13|TRBJ2-7
ASSHDGQGSYEQY
>TRBV11-2|12|TRBJ2-7
ASSDIGTTYEQY
>TRBV6-1|12|TRBJ2-1
ASNGLAGDNEQF
>TRBV19|12|TRBJ1-2
ASSIVTPVYGYT
>TRBV5-8|15|TRBJ1-1
ASSLKVPRGEDTEAF
>TRBV6-1|12|TRBJ2-7
ASSYGGQVREQY
>TRBV19|13|TRBJ1-2
ASSIDRGVRYGYT
>TRBV28|13|TRBJ2-1
ASSVGRDIYNEQF
>TRBV6-1|12|TRBJ2-7
ASSPSGTSYEQY
>TRBV13|12|TRBJ1-2
ASSTRTGTLGYT
>TRBV5-6|14|TRBJ2-1
ASSFSLADSYNEQF
>TRBV11-2|14|TRBJ2-5
ASSYGLAGDFETQY
>TRBV7-9|13|TRBJ2-7
ASSLGAGLASEQY
>TRBV6-5|12|TRBJ2-2
ASHGGSGTGELF
>TRBV28|18|TRBJ2-7
ASSLYPSLAELTISYEQY
>TRBV5-4|15|TRBJ2-2
ASSLGLAGIGTGELF
>TRBV5-1|13|TRBJ2-1
ASSLSGGSYNEQF
>TRBV7-2|11|TRBJ2-7
ASSPWVSYEQY
>TRBV4-1|13|TRBJ2-1
ASSQDRPPYNEQF
>TRBV2|14|TRBJ2-7
ASRALPAGRKPEQY
>TRBV4-2|17|TRBJ2-2
ASSQSRAKKTSNTGELF
>TRBV7-6|9|TRBJ1-2
ASSQGQLNT
>TRBV29-1|12|TRBJ2-7
SVEWTEHGYEQY
>TRBV5-8|15|TRBJ1-1
ASSRYGQGDLNTEAF
>TRBV6-4|13|TRBJ2-2
ASSDSVASTGELF
>TRBV9|12|TRBJ1-2
ASSVATGLHGYT
>TRBV7-9|10|TRBJ1-4
ASRVVGEKLF
>TRBV27|10|TRBJ2-7
ASLSGGNEQY
>TRBV5-5|15|TRBJ2-2
ASSPGVAVTNTGELF